The source of this T cell receptor (beta chain) is a study of blood T cells in healthy people across ages. On the study more broadly: T cells yielded about one barcoded beta molecule per two cells through template switching. Findings and caveats of the study: The study found more naive CD4+ cells and higher diversity in long-lived than aged donors.

This clonotype was observed a few times. Its antigen remains unknown. Combining a sample-barcoded 5' primer with a J-beta primer mix, a second PCR ran for roughly 6 to 11 cycles. Each cDNA molecule carried a tag from a template-switch adaptor that contained 12 random nucleotides. Each CDR3 protein is one row after TCRdb ran MiXCR on the 5' RACE reads. This repertoire shows 1.5 million to 2 million distinct CDR3 sequences, 28% found once; its top ten account for 7.7%. The CDR3 has 16 amino acids. Germline V gene lookup returns CDR1 SGHDT and CDR2 YYEEEE. J gave up 5 bases and V 4 bases, and 10 bases lay outside the gene matches.

Sequencing used blood. The sequence came from a woman aged 25 to 39 in good health. The gene calls are TRBV5-6 and TRBJ1-5; 9 nucleotides align to TRBD1. The chain's CDR3 is CASSRINRGRDQPQHF. As DNA, the CDR3 is TGTGCCAGCAGCCGGATAAACAGGGGGCGCGATCAGCCCCAGCATTTT. Full variable domain (outside the CDR3, taken from reference TRBV5-6 and TRBJ1-5): DAGVTQSPTHLIKTRGQQVTLRCSPKSGHDTVSWYQQALGQGPQFIFQYYEEEERQRGNFPDRFSGHQFPNYSSELNVNALLLGDSALYLCASSRINRGRDQPQHFGDGTRLSIL.